This T cell receptor beta chain originates from a study of blood T cell repertoires in COVID-19. Study-wide context: Sites in the United States, Italy and Spain provided acute and convalescent COVID-19 samples.

Cohort assignment relied on participant-reported clinical history. Trimming removed 2 bases at V and 4 bases at J, with 23 bases between. The germline V gene encodes CDR1 LNHDA and CDR2 SQIVND (reference sequence). CDR3 size: 18 residues. Measured with immunoSEQ multiplex PCR; TCRdb has only the in-frame clones, and not every one. The sample holds 310,000 or so clones, almost 90% seen once. The V call is TRBV19, the J call TRBJ1-2, with D unresolved. What was sequenced was PBMCs or T cells enriched from blood (not recorded which). The clonotype originates from a woman between 18 and 29 years old with acute COVID-19. The CDR3 nucleotides are TGTGCCAGTAGTATAACCATACGTCGAGTTTCTCCGGGCTATGGCTACACCTTC. Protein: CASSITIRRVSPGYGYTF.